The clone carrying this TCR beta chain was seen a few times. What it recognizes is unknown. Primers included in the PCR were 60 Vbeta and 13 Jbeta primers. TCRdb's copy holds only in-frame clones and misses some; the assay was immunoSEQ multiplex PCR. This sample yields 95,000 to 150,000 clones, of which roughly a tenth are seen a single time; approximately 4.4% belongs to the top ten. This sample stems from a study of cytomegalovirus exposure and HLA in healthy donors. Study results and caveats: An analysis that came later showed most CMV-associated TCR beta chains appearing HLA-restricted. In vitro checks showed that a few CMV-associated chains really do target CMV antigens.

The receptor was isolated from a woman aged 18-35 years in good health and CMV-seropositive. Material for sequencing was PBMCs.

The CDR3 sequence is CASSQGEGQGNEKLFF. DNA for the CDR3: TGCGCCAGCAGCCAAGGGGAGGGACAGGGGAATGAAAAACTGTTTTTT. The chain couples TRBV4-1 to TRBJ1-4, with 10 bases fitting TRBD1. V lost 1 base, J lost 5 bases, and 4 bases stayed unmatched. The CDR3 loop spans 16 amino acids. In germline, CDR1 is MGHRA, CDR2 YSYEKL.